These 29 T cell receptor beta chains came from one sample sequenced in a study of T cell changes during pregnancy in multiple sclerosis. Some clones are missing from TCRdb's copy, which holds only in-frame ones; the method was immunoSEQ multiplex PCR. The repertoire has around 42,000 clones, 91% of them found once; the top ten carry roughly 0.75%. Sequences were derived from CD4+ T cells from peripheral blood mononuclear cells, sampled before pregnancy. The receptor set was obtained from a female donor with multiple sclerosis, enrolled in a pregnancy study.

V is TRBV5-1 and J is TRBJ1-2; possible D gene TRBD1, 6 bases. Germline CDR1 is SGHRS and CDR2 is YFSETQ. The CDR3 runs to 12 residues. Trimming removed 5 bases at V and 6 bases at J, with 11 bases between. CDR3 sequence (DNA): TGCGCCAGCAGTTCGGCAGGGGATGGCTACACCTTC. Translated, it gives CASSSAGDGYTF.

The V gene is TRBV28, the J gene TRBJ1-1, with 7 bases aligning to TRBD1. This CDR3 has 14 residues. The germline CDR1 and CDR2 sequences are MDHEN and SYDVKM. Unmatched junction bases numbered 9, after V lost 6 bases and J lost 5 bases. The CDR3 coding sequence is TGTGCCAGCAGCCCTGTACAGGGGAGGACTGAAGCTTTCTTT. Protein sequence: CASSPVQGRTEAFF.

This sequence joins TRBV4-1 and TRBJ1-1; no firm D call. The ends were cut back, 2 bases at V and 5 bases at J, with 9 bases in the middle. Per germline, CDR1 MGHRA and CDR2 YSYEKL. This CDR3 has 13 residues. CDR3 amino acids: CASSQLRQTEAFF. For the CDR3, the DNA is TGCGCCAGCAGCCAATTGAGACAAACTGAAGCTTTCTTT.

In this sample, this clone turned up once. This rearrangement joins TRBV19 to TRBJ2-5, with D possibly TRBD2 on 7 matching bases. The CDR3 runs 14 residues. Germline V gene sequence: CDR1 LNHDA, CDR2 SQIVND (reference sequence). The ends were cut back, 11 bases at V and 0 bases at J, with 16 bases in the middle. The CDR3 region has the DNA TGTGCCGGTAATCGGGGGGCGCACCAAGAGACCCAGTACTTC. It codes for CAGNRGAHQETQYF.

This clone was detected only a few times. This chain uses TRBV27 with TRBJ1-5, with D possibly TRBD1 on 6 matching bases. The germline gives CDR1 MNHEY, CDR2 SMNVEV (reference sequence). Trimming pared 7 bases from V and 6 bases from J, leaving 16 bases between. The CDR3 has 14 residues. The CDR3 sequence is CASKTGSGVQPQHF. Written as DNA, the CDR3 is TGTGCCAGCAAAACAGGGTCAGGTGTTCAGCCCCAGCATTTT.

The genes are TRBV9 and TRBJ2-5; TRBD1 aligns across 9 bases. CDR1 is SGDLS and CDR2 is YYNGEE in the germline V gene. J was trimmed by 3 bases and V by 0 bases; bases with no gene match: 3. The CDR3 length is 15 residues. The CDR3 region has the DNA TGTGCCAGCAGCGTAGTGACAGGGGGGAAAGAGACCCAGTACTTC. Its protein is CASSVVTGGKETQYF.

The chain links TRBV2 to TRBJ1-3; the D gene is possibly TRBD1 (6 bases). Trimming removed 6 bases at V and 4 bases at J, with 13 bases between. CDR3 length equals 14 residues. Germline V lookup: CDR1 SNHLY, CDR2 FYNNEI. CDR3 in amino acids: CASSATGTGNTIYF. In DNA form, the CDR3 reads TGTGCCAGCAGCGCTACAGGGACGGGAAACACCATATATTTT.

CDR3 loop: CASRSRVLQETQYF. DNA for the CDR3: TGTGCCAGCAGGTCCAGGGTTCTCCAAGAGACCCAGTACTTC. This chain connects TRBV7-9 to TRBJ2-5; D might be TRBD1 (5 bases). Germline loops: CDR1 SEHNR, CDR2 FQNEAQ (reference sequence). The CDR3 is 14 residues long. The germline V and J ends were trimmed by 6 bases and 1 base, with 12 bases remaining between them.

A single count supports this clone. The same CDR3 also results from other DNA sequences found in this sample. The V gene is TRBV7-2, the J gene TRBJ2-5; 7 bases match TRBD2. Per the germline V gene, CDR1 is SGHTA and CDR2 is FQGNSA. The CDR3 consists of 14 residues. V was clipped by 1 base and J by 5 bases; unmatched bases: 4. Here the CDR3 DNA reads TGTGCCAGCAGCTTAGGCGGGGGAGGGGAGACCCAGTACTTC. Translated, it gives CASSLGGGGETQYF.

J is TRBJ2-6 and V is TRBV6-1; TRBD1 agrees at 9 bases. Trimming cost V 4 bases and J 2 bases; bases outside gene matches: 6. Germline V gene data show CDR1 as MNHNS and CDR2 as SASEGT. This CDR3 contains 17 residues. CDR3: CASSGDRGTTGANVLTF. CDR3 DNA: TGTGCCAGCAGTGGCGACAGGGGGACAACTGGGGCCAACGTCCTGACTTTC.

This chain joins TRBV19 and TRBJ1-2; D may be TRBD1 (6 bases). CDR3 length equals 15 residues. Trimming left V 6 bases short and J 3 bases short, with 17 bases between. Germline-derived CDR1 and CDR2 are LNHDA and SQIVND (reference sequence). CDR3 in DNA: TGTGCCAGTAGGACGCCAGGGGAGGGGTACTATGGCTACACCTTC. Amino acid sequence: CASRTPGEGYYGYTF.

J is TRBJ1-6 and V is TRBV7-9, with 8 bases that match TRBD1. Germline assignment: CDR1 SEHNR and CDR2 FQNEAQ (reference sequence). The V gene end was trimmed by 5 bases and the J gene end by 4 bases; junction bases not matched to a gene: 7. The CDR3 spans 16 residues. Here the CDR3 reads CASSVGQGAYNSPLHF. The DNA for the CDR3 is TGTGCCAGCAGCGTAGGGCAGGGGGCTTATAATTCACCCCTCCACTTT.

The J gene is TRBJ2-7, the V gene TRBV6-6, with 9 bases matching TRBD1. Germline loops: CDR1 MNHNY, CDR2 SVGAGI (reference sequence). This CDR3 spans 14 amino acids. V lost 2 bases, J lost 4 bases, and 3 bases stayed unmatched. This chain's CDR3 is CASSYGTGLYEQYF. The CDR3 region has the DNA TGTGCCAGCAGTTACGGGACAGGGCTGTACGAGCAGTACTTC.

The chain couples TRBV5-4 to TRBJ2-1; the D gene is possibly TRBD1 (6 bases). The V gene's germline CDR1 is SGHNT and CDR2 YYREEE (reference sequence). The CDR3 contains 14 residues. Trimming took off 4 bases at V and 7 bases at J, with 15 bases between the two ends. Written as DNA, the CDR3 is TGTGCCAGCAGCCCCCAGGGGCCGAGGAATGAGCAGTTCTTC. Amino acid sequence: CASSPQGPRNEQFF.

The chain has TRBV7-8 and TRBJ2-3; 8 nucleotides align to TRBD1. CDR3 length: 16 residues. After removal of 1 base from V and 5 bases from J, the junction contained 8 bases not matched to a gene. Germline V gene lookup returns CDR1 SGHVS and CDR2 FQNEAQ. For the CDR3, the DNA is TGTGCCAGCAGCTTAGGGCAGGGGGCATTCAGAGATACGCAGTATTTT. Its translation: CASSLGQGAFRDTQYF.

V and J are TRBV19 and TRBJ1-5, with D possibly matching TRBD1 (5 bases). This CDR3 is 16 amino acids long. Germline V gene data show CDR1 as LNHDA and CDR2 as SQIVND (reference sequence). V lost 3 bases and J lost 6, with 18 bases in between. This CDR3 reads CASSIQGPPFGQPQHF. CDR3 DNA: TGTGCCAGTAGTATCCAGGGTCCGCCGTTCGGTCAGCCCCAGCATTTT.

The chain recombines TRBV7-2 with TRBJ1-1, with no clear D. Germline V CDR1 and CDR2: SGHTA, FQGNSA. Trimming cost V 1 base and J 1 base, with 10 bases left between them. CDR3 length: 15 residues. The CDR3 reads CASSLGRVGNTEAFF. The CDR3 region has the DNA TGTGCCAGCAGCTTAGGTCGGGTAGGGAACACTGAAGCTTTCTTT.

The chain is built from TRBV18 and TRBJ1-3; TRBD1 aligns across 7 bases. The junction had 4 bases not matched to a gene; V was cut back by 2 bases and J by 3 bases. CDR1 is KGHSH and CDR2 is LQKENI in the germline V gene. The CDR3 covers 15 residues. CDR3 region: CASSPYRDSGNTIYF. The CDR3 nucleotides read TGTGCCAGCTCACCATATCGGGACAGTGGAAACACCATATATTTT.

This clone was counted between two and nine times. The V call is TRBV30, the J call TRBJ1-5, with D maybe TRBD1 (5 bases). Between the trimmed V and J ends, which lost 2 bases and 5 bases, there was a span of 10 bases. The germline gives CDR1 GTSNPN, CDR2 SVGIG (reference sequence). This CDR3 region has 13 residues. The CDR3 protein is CAWSQGWDQPQHF. In nucleotides, the CDR3 is TGTGCCTGGAGTCAGGGATGGGATCAGCCCCAGCATTTT.

The rearrangement joins TRBV10-2 to TRBJ1-1, with D possibly being TRBD1 (5 bases). Germline V gene sequence: CDR1 WSHSY, CDR2 SAAADI. V lost 1 base and J 11 bases, leaving 14 bases between the germline ends. This CDR3 spans 13 amino acids. CDR3 in amino acids: CASSEYRGVGAFF. Here the CDR3 DNA reads TGCGCCAGCAGTGAGTACCGGGGGGTTGGTGCTTTCTTT.

This sequence joins TRBV29-1 and TRBJ1-2; possibly TRBD1 for D (6 bases). Per the germline V gene, CDR1 is SQVTM and CDR2 is ANQGSEA. V was shortened by 5 bases and J by 6 bases, with 13 bases between the two germline ends. The CDR3 runs to 12 residues. CDR3 in amino acids: CSVQGMRDGYTF. Written as DNA, the CDR3 is TGCAGCGTTCAGGGGATGAGGGATGGCTACACCTTC.

The chain joins TRBV19 to TRBJ2-6; 11 positions agree with TRBD1. The germline V gene has CDR1 LNHDA and CDR2 SQIVND (reference sequence). The CDR3 consists of 18 residues. The trim removed 5 bases at V and 0 bases at J, leaving 6 bases unmatched. CDR3 DNA sequence: TGTGCCAGTAGTCCGTGGACAGGGGGCCTCTCTGGGGCCAACGTCCTGACTTTC. Encoded protein: CASSPWTGGLSGANVLTF.

The genes are TRBV6-5 and TRBJ2-7, with 8 bases that match TRBD1. J gave up 3 bases and V 2 bases, and 9 bases lay outside the gene matches. CDR1 MNHEY and CDR2 SVGAGI come from the germline V gene. This CDR3 contains 16 residues. The CDR3 is CASSYLRGTGGYEQYF. The CDR3 nucleotides are TGTGCCAGCAGTTACCTTCGGGGGACAGGAGGCTACGAGCAGTACTTC.

This chain links TRBV9 with TRBJ1-5; D is uncertain. Germline V lookup: CDR1 SGDLS, CDR2 YYNGEE. V gave up 0 bases and J gave up 3 bases, with 16 bases separating them. There are 17 residues in the CDR3. The CDR3 bases are TGTGCCAGCAGCGTAGCCCCCCCAGGTTGTACCAATCAGCCCCAGCATTTT. It codes for CASSVAPPGCTNQPQHF.

V is TRBV5-8 and J is TRBJ1-5; tentative D call: TRBD1 (6 bases). The ends were cut back, 4 bases at V and 3 bases at J, with 17 bases in the middle. CDR1 is SGHTS, CDR2 YDEGEE, per germline. This CDR3 is built from 16 residues. In nucleotides, the CDR3 is TGTGCCAGCAGCCGTTACCGGGACACCTACAATCAGCCCCAGCATTTT. Translation: CASSRYRDTYNQPQHF.

The rearrangement joins TRBV4-2 to TRBJ2-1; unclear D gene. The germline CDR1 and CDR2 sequences are LGHNA and YNFKEQ. This CDR3 contains 15 residues. The V end lost 0 bases, the J end lost 0 bases, and 6 bases lay between the germline ends. The CDR3 nucleotides read TGTGCCAGCAGCCAAGATCCGAGCTCCTACAATGAGCAGTTCTTC. Protein sequence: CASSQDPSSYNEQFF.

V gene TRBV5-8 combines with J gene TRBJ2-7; a possible D gene is TRBD2 (6 bases). Per the germline V gene, CDR1 is SGHTS and CDR2 is YDEGEE. CDR3 length: 13 residues. Trimming cost V 5 bases and J 2 bases, with 11 bases left between them. DNA of the CDR3: TGTGCCAGCAGGCGGGGCAGGGCCTACGAGCAGTACTTC. Amino acids: CASRRGRAYEQYF.

The rearrangement links TRBV15 to TRBJ2-5, with D perhaps TRBD1 (6 bases). CDR1 and CDR2 (germline): LNHNV, YYDKDF (reference sequence). The V end was cut by 3 bases, the J end by 1 base, with 15 bases between. The CDR3 has 16 residues. The CDR3 loop is CATSSVFDRPQETQYF. The CDR3 DNA reads TGTGCCACCAGCAGTGTTTTTGACAGGCCCCAAGAGACCCAGTACTTC. Full variable domain (missing parts from reference TRBV15 and TRBJ2-5): DAMVIQNPRYQVTQFGKPVTLSCSQTLNHNVMYWYQQKSSQAPKLLFHYYDKDFNNEADTPDNFQSRRPNTSFCFLDIRSPGLGDTAMYLCATSSVFDRPQETQYFGPGTRLLVL.

The chain links TRBV2 to TRBJ2-7, with 7 positions matching TRBD2. V lost 2 bases to trimming and J lost 7 bases; unmatched junction nucleotides: 5. This CDR3 region has 13 residues. CDR1 is SNHLY and CDR2 is FYNNEI in the germline V gene. CDR3 DNA sequence: TGTGCCAGCAGTGAATGGGTAGCGGGTGAGCAGTACTTC. It codes for CASSEWVAGEQYF.